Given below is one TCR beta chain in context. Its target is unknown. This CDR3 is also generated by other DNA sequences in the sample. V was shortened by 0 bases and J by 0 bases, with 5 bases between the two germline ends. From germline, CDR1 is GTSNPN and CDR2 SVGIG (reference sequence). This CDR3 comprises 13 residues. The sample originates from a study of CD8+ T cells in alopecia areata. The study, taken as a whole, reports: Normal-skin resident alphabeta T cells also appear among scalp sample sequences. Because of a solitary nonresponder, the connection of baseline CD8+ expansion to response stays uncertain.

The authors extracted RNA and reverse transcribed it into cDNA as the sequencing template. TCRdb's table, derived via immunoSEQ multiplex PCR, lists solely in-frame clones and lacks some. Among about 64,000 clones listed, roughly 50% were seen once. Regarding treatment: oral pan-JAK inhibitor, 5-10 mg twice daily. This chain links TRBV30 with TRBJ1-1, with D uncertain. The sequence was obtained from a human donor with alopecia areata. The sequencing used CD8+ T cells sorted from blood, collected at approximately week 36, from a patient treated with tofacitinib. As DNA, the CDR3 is TGTGCCTGGAGTGTTGGGATGAACACTGAAGCTTTCTTT. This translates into CAWSVGMNTEAFF.